This T cell receptor (beta chain) derives from a study of CD8 T cells in ankylosing spondylitis. Preparation of TCR beta libraries was done by quantitative 5'-RACE with molecular barcodes. TCRdb itself ran the 5' RACE reads through MiXCR, one entry per CDR3 protein. The data show about 200,000 distinct CDR3 sequences, with about 7% seen just once and over 12% held by the top ten. Study findings and constraints: Some motif variants had been reported before (in reactive arthritis synovial fluid and blood). Within peripheral blood, clones linked to disease were CD8+ and relatively rare. A TCR beta motif made of several highly homologous variants seemed typical of ankylosing spondylitis blood. Matched ankylosing spondylitis synovial fluid reportedly showed significant enrichment of disease-linked clones.

Losses at the gene ends were 0 bases for V and 4 bases for J; bases not matched to a gene: 0. Germline V CDR1 and CDR2: SGDLS, YYNGEE. The CDR3 runs 13 residues. This clonotype was seen at least ten times. What it binds is unknown. The chain recombines TRBV9 with TRBJ1-2, with 7 bases matching TRBD1. This TCR derives from a male donor with ankylosing spondylitis. Material: blood, either unsorted or a sorted T cell fraction (not recorded which). The CDR3 loop is CASSVGQGYGYTF. Here the CDR3 DNA reads TGTGCCAGCAGCGTAGGACAGGGCTATGGCTACACCTTC.